The entry that follows covers one TCR beta chain sequence. This specimen belongs to a study of blood T cells in healthy people across ages. Primed by a sample-barcoded 5' primer and a J-beta primer mix, a second PCR proceeded for about 7 to 11 cycles. TCRdb redid the calling of the 5' RACE reads with MiXCR, one entry per CDR3 protein. The sample carries over 1,500,000 distinct CDR3 sequences, around 42% recorded once. All donors came from Russia, were Caucasian and healthy, and spanned ages about 6 to 100. No fewer than 5 micrograms of total RNA were isolated from every sample. The sample consisted of blood. The sequence came from a human donor in good health.

CDR3 amino acids: CSVVSGGPTDTQYF. The CDR3 nucleotides read TGCAGCGTTGTAAGCGGGGGGCCTACAGATACGCAGTATTTT. The chain uses TRBV29-1 and TRBJ2-3, with 9 nucleotides matching TRBD2. The CDR3 is 14 amino acids. The germline CDR1 and CDR2 sequences are SQVTM and ANQGSEA. With V trimmed by 4 bases and J by 3 bases, 5 bases remained unmatched.